These 2 T cell receptor beta chains came from one sample sequenced in a study of cytomegalovirus exposure and HLA in healthy donors. A multiplex PCR was run with 60 Vbeta primers and 13 Jbeta primers. Generated by immunoSEQ multiplex PCR, the TCRdb table keeps only in-frame clones and is missing some. The sample gives 160,000 or so clones, around 78% of which show up once; 6.5% to 8.5% is in the top ten. The sample consisted of PBMCs. Receptor source: a woman aged 40-49 years in good health and CMV-seropositive.

This chain links TRBV30 with TRBJ2-7; tentative D call: TRBD2 (6 bases). V was cut by 0 bases and J by 7 bases, with 16 bases left in between. Germline lookup yields CDR1 GTSNPN and CDR2 SVGIG (reference sequence). The CDR3 runs 14 residues. The CDR3 DNA is TGTGCCTGGAGTGTAGCCGGGGGACGAAGAGAGCAGTACTTC. The encoded protein is CAWSVAGGRREQYF.

The chain joins TRBV11-3 to TRBJ2-7; D possibly corresponds to TRBD1 (6 bases). The CDR3 is 13 amino acids. The V gene's germline CDR1 is SGHNT and CDR2 YENEEA. Between the trimmed V and J ends, which lost 1 base and 5 bases, there was a span of 9 bases. The CDR3 DNA follows: TGTGCCAGCAGCTTAGGACAGGCTCACGAGCAGTACTTC. Translated, it gives CASSLGQAHEQYF.